Listed below are T cell receptor beta chains from one sample, sequenced in a study. TCRdb re-called the 5' RACE reads with MiXCR, one entry per CDR3 protein. The table lists about 40,000 distinct CDR3 sequences, approximately 20% of them singletons, with about 2.8% in the top ten. The sample comprised naive CD4+ T cells sorted from a lymph node. These receptors came from a female donor with breast cancer. Both conserved end residues are part of each CDR3. Each record gives: V gene, D gene, clone size, J gene, CDR3 DNA, CDR3 protein. The D gene is left open where the match is weak. A clone size is listed for some rows: how often the clone was seen (once, few, many), or a class if it is expanded.

>TRBV6-1|TRBD1|many|TRBJ1-5
TGTGCCAGCGGGGACAGCAGGGCTCAGCCCCAGCATTTT
CASGDSRAQPQHF
>TRBV7-2|.|few|TRBJ2-1
TGTGCCAGCAGCTTAGTAGCTACCTACAATGAGCAGTTCTTC
CASSLVATYNEQFF
>TRBV6-2/TRBV6-3|.|few|TRBJ2-2
TGTGCCAGCAGTTACGGTGCAGGGTTTGGTGCCGGGGAGCTGTTTTTT
CASSYGAGFGAGELFF
>TRBV20-1|TRBD1|.|TRBJ2-7
TGCAGTGCCGTGCCCGGGACAGGGGTACTAAGTGAGCAGTACTTC
CSAVPGTGVLSEQYF
>TRBV20-1|.|many|TRBJ2-7
TGCAGTGCTAGAGATCCTGGCAGCTCCTACGAGCAGTACTTC
CSARDPGSSYEQYF
>TRBV7-2|.|many|TRBJ2-5
TGTGCCAGCAGCTTAAGGGTCGGGGAGACCCAGTACTTC
CASSLRVGETQYF
>TRBV20-1|TRBD1|many|TRBJ1-2
TGCAGTGCTACGGCACCGGGACAGGGTGGGGAAGGCTACACCTTC
CSATAPGQGGEGYTF
>TRBV6-5|.|many|TRBJ1-2
TGTGCCAGCGGTCAGGGGCCTCTCTATGGCTACACCTTC
CASGQGPLYGYTF
>TRBV20-1|.|many|TRBJ1-3
TGCAGTGCTAGACACCCGGGGGTTTCCCCCCCTTACTCTGGAAACACCATATATTTT
CSARHPGVSPPYSGNTIYF
>TRBV7-3|.|.|TRBJ1-1
TGTGCCAGCAGCTTAATCGGGCGGGCGAACACTGGAGCTTTCTTT
CASSLIGRANTGAFF
>TRBV5-1|.|.|TRBJ1-1
TGCGCCAGCAGCCGGGACGGCGTAATGAACACTGAAGCTTTCTTT
CASSRDGVMNTEAFF
>TRBV6-5|TRBD1|.|TRBJ1-6
TGTGCCACCCAGGGGGACTCTTATTATAATTCACCCCTCCACTTT
CATQGDSYYNSPLHF
>TRBV7-2|TRBD2|.|TRBJ2-5
TGTGCCAGCAGCTTAGTATCTAGCGGGGGGACCCAGTACTTC
CASSLVSSGGTQYF
>TRBV4-1|TRBD1|.|TRBJ1-2
TGCGCCAGCAGCCAAGTCCCGACAGGGACCATGTATGGCTACACCTTC
CASSQVPTGTMYGYTF
>TRBV7-9|.|.|TRBJ1-1
TGTGCCAGCAGCCTATGGATGGGGAGCACTGAAGCTTACTTT
CASSLWMGSTEAYF
>TRBV7-2|TRBD1|many|TRBJ2-5
TGTGCCAGCAGCCAGGGGGCGCGTCAGTACTTC
CASSQGARQYF
>TRBV29-1|.|many|TRBJ1-3
TGCAGCGTTGGACAGGACTCTGGAAACACCATATATTTT
CSVGQDSGNTIYF
>TRBV20-1|.|many|TRBJ2-7
TGCAGTGTCTCAGGGTCCCAGATCTACGAGCAGTACTTC
CSVSGSQIYEQYF
>TRBV5-1|.|medium-sized|TRBJ1-1
TGCGCCAGCAGCTTGACCGGGACATCGAACACTGAAGCTTTCTTT
CASSLTGTSNTEAFF
>TRBV7-8|.|.|TRBJ1-5
TGTGCCAGCAGCCCCTGGACCCTCCATCCTAATCAGCCCCAGCATTTT
CASSPWTLHPNQPQHF
>TRBV12-3/TRBV12-4|TRBD2|.|TRBJ2-2
TGTGCCAGCAGTCCTCGGACTAGGAGCGTTACTGGGGAGCTGTTTTTT
CASSPRTRSVTGELFF
>TRBV7-8|.|many|TRBJ1-5
TGTGCCAGCAGCTTAGGCGTTCGGCAGGGAGGCCAGCCCCAGCATTTT
CASSLGVRQGGQPQHF
>TRBV7-3|.|few|TRBJ2-2
TGTGCCAGCAGCTTAAGCCCGAATGAGGGGGAGCTGTTTTTT
CASSLSPNEGELFF
>TRBV6-5|TRBD1|many|TRBJ1-6
TGTGCCAGCATAGCCAATTCTGGACAGGGGAATTCACCCCTCCACTTT
CASIANSGQGNSPLHF
>TRBV29-1|.|.|TRBJ2-6
TGCAGCGTGACGTACTCTGGGGCCAACGTCCTGACTTTC
CSVTYSGANVLTF
>TRBV18|TRBD1|.|TRBJ1-6
TGTGCCAGCTCGTCGGACAGGGTTGAAACCCTCCACTTT
CASSSDRVETLHF
>TRBV10-3|TRBD1|few|TRBJ2-7
TGTGCCGCGGGGACAGGGGTTGGGTACGAGCAGTACTTC
CAAGTGVGYEQYF
>TRBV3-1|.|.|TRBJ1-2
TGTGCCAGCAGCCAAGATATCCAGGGTGAACTCTATGGCTACACCTTC
CASSQDIQGELYGYTF
>TRBV5-1|TRBD2|few|TRBJ2-7
TGCGCCACCAAAGTAGCGGGGGGCGAGTACGAGCAGTACTTC
CATKVAGGEYEQYF
>TRBV5-1|.|.|TRBJ1-4
TGCGCCAGCAGCTTGGGACCGCAGAATGAAAAACTGTTTTTT
CASSLGPQNEKLFF
>TRBV20-1|.|many|TRBJ2-7
TGCAGTGCTAGGCCGGCCAACGAGCAGTACTTC
CSARPANEQYF
>TRBV7-2|.|.|TRBJ1-1
TGTGCCAGCAGCTTTCGGTGGGGGGACACTGAAGCTTTCTTT
CASSFRWGDTEAFF
>TRBV20-1|TRBD2|once|TRBJ2-4
TGCAGTGCGTACTCCAGCGGGGGGGCCAAAAACGTTCAGTACTTC
CSAYSSGGAKNVQYF
>TRBV7-9|TRBD1|few|TRBJ2-4
TGTGCCAGCATCAACACAAGAGGGGGCATGCTCTTC
CASINTRGGMLF
>TRBV5-1|TRBD1|.|TRBJ2-7
TGCGCCAGCAGCTTGGATGGGACAGGGGCCTACGACGAGCAGTACTTC
CASSLDGTGAYDEQYF
>TRBV6-5|.|medium-sized|TRBJ2-1
TGTGCCAGCAGACTGGACAGTTACAATGAGCAGTTCTTC
CASRLDSYNEQFF
>TRBV5-1|TRBD1|few|TRBJ2-2
TGCGCCAGCAGCCTGACAGGGTACGAGGGCGGGGAGCTGTTTTTT
CASSLTGYEGGELFF